The T cell receptor (beta chain) under discussion was sequenced for a study of OX40 agonist ivuxolimab in advanced cancers. Here immunoSEQ multiplex PCR was the method, and the copy in TCRdb shows in-frame clones only, minus some. The sample lists about 26,000 clones, 76% seen once, with approximately 15% in the top ten. The CDR3 sequence is 13 residues long. J lost 4 bases, V lost 8 bases, and 7 bases had no gene match. Germline lookup yields CDR1 MGHDK and CDR2 SYGVNS. The input for sequencing was CD4+ or CD8+ T cells sorted from blood, taken in a trial of the OX40 agonist ivuxolimab. The source is an adult with an advanced solid tumor such as melanoma, head and neck, liver or kidney cancer. The chain has TRBV25-1 and TRBJ1-1; 7 bases line up with TRBD1. The chain's CDR3 is CASRGQGVTEAFF. As DNA, the CDR3 is TGTGCCAGCCGGGGCCAGGGGGTCACTGAAGCTTTCTTT.